The TCR beta chain under discussion was sequenced for a study of control samples from healthy donors and cancer patients. The CDR3 contains 16 residues. The ends lost 9 bases at V and 1 base at J; junction bases unmatched: 11. Per germline, CDR1 KGHDR and CDR2 SFDVKD. Assay: immunoSEQ multiplex PCR; the TCRdb copy retains only in-frame clones and omits some. The sample lists 80,000 to 100,000 clones; roughly 92% were seen once. Source material: blood. This clonotype was obtained from a human donor in good health. The donor label of this sample is uncertain. This chain links TRBV24-1 with TRBJ2-5, with TRBD1 matching over 9 bases. The CDR3 is CATGARSGQGQETQYF. CDR3 nucleotides: TGTGCCACCGGGGCTCGATCGGGACAGGGCCAAGAGACCCAGTACTTC.